The 32 T cell receptor beta chains below come from one sample, sequenced in a study of blood T cells in healthy people across ages. With a J-beta primer mix and a sample-barcoded 5' primer, a second PCR ran 7 to 11 cycles. MiXCR, run by TCRdb on the 5' RACE reads, gives a single entry per CDR3 protein. The top ten clones hold about 32% of a sample with fewer than 800,000 distinct CDR3 sequences, approximately 50% of them seen once. Sequencing was done on a sample of blood. Receptors originate from a woman aged 60-75 years in good health.

V is TRBV5-6 and J is TRBJ2-1, with 9 bases matching TRBD2. The CDR3 covers 17 residues. Germline CDR1 and CDR2: SGHDT and YYEEEE. V gave up 0 bases and J gave up 6 bases; unmatched junction bases: 10. The CDR3 sequence: CASSLVQLAGIRNEQFF. In nucleotides, the CDR3 is TGTGCCAGCAGCTTGGTTCAGCTAGCGGGAATACGCAATGAGCAGTTCTTC.

This clonotype was counted a few times. The chain couples TRBV4-2 to TRBJ1-6, with D perhaps matching TRBD1 (6 bases). Trimming removed 4 bases at V and 5 bases at J, with 12 bases between. The CDR3 extends over 15 amino acids. From germline, CDR1 is LGHNA and CDR2 YNFKEQ. The CDR3 region has the DNA TGTGCCAGCAGCCTGGACAGCCACGATAATTCACCCCTCCACTTT. Its protein is CASSLDSHDNSPLHF.

The chain recombines TRBV9 with TRBJ1-2; perhaps TRBD1 as D (5 bases). V was clipped by 6 bases and J by 6 bases, with 15 bases between them. CDR1 is SGDLS, CDR2 YYNGEE, per germline. CDR3 size: 13 residues. The DNA for the CDR3 is TGTGCCAGCACCAAAATTTCAGGGAATGGCTACACCTTC. This gives the protein CASTKISGNGYTF.

This clonotype was recorded once. The genes are TRBV20-1 and TRBJ2-1; possibly TRBD2 for D (6 bases). Germline assignment: CDR1 DFQATT and CDR2 SNEGSKA (reference sequence). The ends were cut back, 4 bases at V and 2 bases at J, with 18 bases in the middle. The CDR3 totals 16 residues. In DNA form, the CDR3 reads TGCAGTGCTACCAGACCTCTTAGCGGCACCTACAATGAGCAGTTCTTC. Translated: CSATRPLSGTYNEQFF.

This clonotype was recorded a few times. This sequence joins TRBV4-3 and TRBJ2-2; 7 bases map to TRBD1. Germline values: CDR1 LGHNA, CDR2 YSLEER. V lost 4 bases, J lost 1 base, and 6 bases stayed unmatched. The CDR3 extends over 16 amino acids. The CDR3 loop reads CASSPPGTENTGELFF. CDR3 in DNA: TGCGCCAGCAGCCCCCCTGGGACAGAGAACACCGGGGAGCTGTTTTTT.

This clonotype has a count of ten or more. CDR3 DNA sequence: TGTGCCAGCAGTTGGGCCTACGAGCAGTACTTC. Amino acids: CASSWAYEQYF. The rearrangement joins TRBV28 to TRBJ2-7; D unresolved. The CDR3 totals 11 residues. Germline V gene lookup returns CDR1 MDHEN and CDR2 SYDVKM. Trimming stripped 4 bases from V and 2 bases from J, with 3 bases between.

The rearrangement links TRBV29-1 to TRBJ2-1; 11 nucleotides line up with TRBD2. CDR3 length equals 14 residues. Germline CDR1 reads SQVTM; CDR2 reads ANQGSEA. J gave up 5 bases and V 3 bases, and 3 bases lay outside the gene matches. The chain's CDR3 is CSVDRGLADNEQFF. DNA for the CDR3: TGCAGCGTTGACCGGGGACTAGCGGACAATGAGCAGTTCTTC.

The sample holds a few counts of this clonotype. The chain joins TRBV5-1 to TRBJ2-4; D gene unclear. V lost 4 bases and J 0 bases, leaving 11 bases between the germline ends. The CDR3 runs 15 residues. CDR1 SGHRS and CDR2 YFSETQ come from the germline V gene. CDR3 loop: CASSPDGSAKNIQYF. The CDR3 nucleotides read TGCGCCAGCAGCCCGGACGGTTCAGCCAAAAACATTCAGTACTTC.

This clonotype was picked up a small number of times. The rearrangement joins TRBV29-1 to TRBJ2-6, with a weak D call TRBD2 (5 bases). CDR3 length equals 13 residues. The V end was cut by 4 bases, the J end by 3 bases, with 7 bases between. Germline V lookup: CDR1 SQVTM, CDR2 ANQGSEA. DNA for the CDR3: TGCAGCGTTGGGAGGATTGGGGCCAACGTCCTGACTTTC. It encodes CSVGRIGANVLTF.

The chain employs TRBV5-1 and TRBJ2-1; D might be TRBD1 (5 bases). The J call may be faulty, since TRBJ2-7 better matches the DNA end. CDR3 length: 14 amino acids. Germline V lookup: CDR1 SGHRS, CDR2 YFSETQ. The CDR3 sequence is CASRAGQGYNEQYF. Here the CDR3 DNA reads TGCGCCAGCAGAGCCGGGCAGGGCTACAATGAGCAGTACTTC.

The V gene is TRBV5-1, the J gene TRBJ1-2; D gene ambiguous. Germline loops: CDR1 SGHRS, CDR2 YFSETQ. The V gene lost 2 bases and the J gene lost 0 bases, with 17 bases spanning the gap. This CDR3 contains 17 residues. The CDR3: CASSFRLRGIANYGYTF. The CDR3 bases are TGCGCCAGCAGCTTCCGGCTCAGAGGGATCGCTAACTATGGCTACACCTTC.

This clonotype was seen a few times. V is TRBV12-3 or TRBV12-4 and J is TRBJ2-1; 7 nucleotides line up with TRBD1. The V gene end was trimmed by 5 bases and the J gene end by 3 bases; junction bases not matched to a gene: 1. The CDR3 loop spans 13 amino acids. The DNA of the CDR3 is TGTGCCAGCAGTACAGGGGACTACAATGAGCAGTTCTTC. It encodes CASSTGDYNEQFF.

V usage is TRBV3-1 and J usage is TRBJ1-1; D perhaps matches TRBD1 (5 bases). The ends were cut back, 3 bases at V and 5 bases at J, with 10 bases in the middle. Germline V gene sequence: CDR1 LGHDT, CDR2 YNNKEL (reference sequence). The CDR3 runs 13 residues. In nucleotides, the CDR3 is TGTGCCAGCAGCCACGGGGGGGGGACTGAAGCTTTCTTT. Amino acid sequence: CASSHGGGTEAFF.

The chain's CDR3 is CASSLPGVSAGANVLTF. The DNA of the CDR3 is TGTGCCAGCAGTTTACCGGGGGTGTCGGCTGGGGCCAACGTCCTGACTTTC. The chain carries TRBV28 and TRBJ2-6; D is possibly TRBD2 (6 bases). CDR1 and CDR2 from the germline V gene are MDHEN and SYDVKM. There are 17 residues in the CDR3. V was pared by 2 bases and J by 2 bases, with 13 bases between.

The chain recombines TRBV29-1 with TRBJ2-1; TRBD2 aligns across 7 bases. Unmatched junction bases numbered 9, after V lost 6 bases and J lost 4 bases. The germline V gene has CDR1 SQVTM and CDR2 ANQGSEA. The CDR3 is 14 residues long. CDR3 sequence (DNA): TGCAGCGTCGTTAGCGGGTACTCTTACAATGAGCAGTTCTTC. Protein sequence: CSVVSGYSYNEQFF.

As concerns this clonotype: The missing conserved phenylalanine or tryptophan at the end of this CDR3 makes a read error likely. The genes are TRBV29-1 and TRBJ2-7; D is ambiguous. Trimming pared 6 bases from V and 0 bases from J, leaving 6 bases between. The CDR3 sequence is 11 residues long. Per germline, CDR1 SQVTM and CDR2 ANQGSEA. The CDR3 nucleotides read TGCAGCGTGCTGAACTCCTACGAGCAGTACTTA. It codes for CSVLNSYEQYL.

The genes are TRBV4-3 and TRBJ1-4; D is possibly TRBD1 (6 bases). The CDR3 length is 18 residues. The germline V gene has CDR1 LGHNA and CDR2 YSLEER. The ends were cut back, 0 bases at V and 8 bases at J, with 22 bases in the middle. For the CDR3, the DNA is TGCGCCAGCAGCCAAGAAACTTCCGGAAGGGGGGCAGGAGAAAAACTGTTTTTT. Protein sequence: CASSQETSGRGAGEKLFF.

This clonotype has just a few counts. The chain uses TRBV12-3 or TRBV12-4 and TRBJ2-7, with unresolved D. The CDR3 loop spans 11 amino acids. V lost 6 bases, J lost 4 bases, and 7 bases lay in between. CDR3 sequence (DNA): TGTGCCAGCAGCCGCATGTACGAGCAGTACTTC. Protein sequence: CASSRMYEQYF.

This clonotype appeared a single time. The V and J genes are TRBV5-1 and TRBJ1-2; TRBD1 matches 9 bases. Germline V gene data show CDR1 as SGHRS and CDR2 as YFSETQ. CDR3 length equals 15 residues. V gave up 6 bases and J gave up 2 bases; unmatched junction bases: 8. CDR3 in DNA: TGCGCCAGCACCTTCTCCGGGACAGGGAACTATGGCTACACCTTC. Protein: CASTFSGTGNYGYTF. The full variable domain, with the rest looked up from reference TRBV5-1 and TRBJ1-2, is KAGVTQTPRYLIKTRGQQVTLSCSPISGHRSVSWYQQTPGQGLQFLFEYFSETQRNKGNFPGRFSGRQFSNSRSEMNVSTLELGDSALYLCASTFSGTGNYGYTFGSGTRLTVV.

This clonotype was counted once. The rearrangement uses TRBV20-1 and TRBJ2-6; 8 bases are a match to TRBD2. CDR1 and CDR2 (germline): DFQATT, SNEGSKA (reference sequence). V trimming: 0 bases; J trimming: 0 bases; junction bases outside the gene matches: 7. CDR3 size: 18 residues. The CDR3 sequence: CSARDWVAGTSGANVLTF. CDR3 bases: TGCAGTGCTAGAGATTGGGTAGCGGGGACCTCTGGGGCCAACGTCCTGACTTTC.

V and J are TRBV7-2 and TRBJ2-5, with TRBD2 matching over 9 bases. The J call could be wrong; TRBJ2-7 is a better fit for the DNA end. The CDR3 extends over 18 amino acids. Per the germline V gene, CDR1 is SGHTA and CDR2 is FQGNSA. The CDR3 nucleotides are TGTGCCAGCAGCTTAGTTAGTCCGTGGAGGACAGCGGGGGGCGAGCAGTACTTC. It translates to CASSLVSPWRTAGGEQYF.

This clonotype was counted only a few times. This chain connects TRBV9 to TRBJ2-5; 7 nucleotides agree with TRBD1. The J segment lost 5 bases and the V segment lost 0 bases, leaving 4 bases of the junction unmatched. The CDR3 is 14 residues long. The germline CDR1 and CDR2 sequences are SGDLS and YYNGEE. The chain's CDR3 is CASSVGQGVETQYF. The DNA for the CDR3 is TGTGCCAGCAGCGTAGGACAGGGAGTGGAGACCCAGTACTTC.

This clonotype came up a few times. The V call is TRBV15, the J call TRBJ2-5, with no clear D. The germline CDR1 and CDR2 sequences are LNHNV and YYDKDF (reference sequence). CDR3 length equals 13 residues. V was pared by 0 bases and J by 4 bases, with 6 bases between. The CDR3 DNA follows: TGTGCCACCAGCAGAGATCCGGGAGAGACCCAGTACTTC. Protein: CATSRDPGETQYF.

Of note for this clonotype: A read error is possible here, since a much larger clone lies one base away. The chain recombines TRBV9 with TRBJ2-7; 9 nucleotides line up with TRBD2. V lost 2 bases and J lost 7; bases outside the gene matches: 4. The CDR3 length is 13 residues. Germline lookup yields CDR1 SGDLS and CDR2 YYNGEE. The CDR3 nucleotides are TGTGCCAGCAGCGTGACTAGCGGACATGAGCAGTACTTC. This encodes CASSVTSGHEQYF.

To note about this clonotype: One junction end does not reproduce the germline sequence, and a read error may be involved. The chain employs TRBV4-3 and TRBJ2-5, with D possibly TRBD2 on 5 matching bases. The CDR3 loop spans 13 amino acids. Germline V gene sequence: CDR1 LGHNA, CDR2 YSLEER. The CDR3 bases are TGCGTCAGCAGCCAAGGACCCTTAAGGGAGCAGTACTTC. Translated: CVSSQGPLREQYF.

This clonotype was found many times. The genes are TRBV29-1 and TRBJ1-5; D remains unclear. In germline, CDR1 is SQVTM, CDR2 ANQGSEA. The CDR3 loop spans 13 amino acids. V lost 1 base and J lost 3, with 7 bases in between. The CDR3 here is CSVEVTVNQPQHF. As DNA, the CDR3 is TGCAGCGTTGAAGTGACCGTCAATCAGCCCCAGCATTTT.

This clonotype turned up a few times. This chain uses TRBV6-1 with TRBJ1-2; D uncertain. Germline V gene lookup returns CDR1 MNHNS and CDR2 SASEGT. CDR3 size: 14 residues. Trimming pared 2 bases from V and 3 bases from J, leaving 10 bases between. The CDR3 is CASSENWRDYGYTF. In nucleotides, the CDR3 is TGTGCCAGCAGTGAAAACTGGAGGGACTATGGCTACACCTTC.

The chain combines TRBV20-1 with TRBJ2-4, with D possibly matching TRBD2 (5 bases). The V end lost 1 base, the J end lost 6 bases, and 7 bases lay between the germline ends. Germline-derived CDR1 and CDR2 are DFQATT and SNEGSKA (reference sequence). CDR3 length equals 12 residues. This chain's CDR3 is CSARGTGNIQYF. The CDR3 DNA reads as TGCAGTGCTAGAGGGACTGGAAACATTCAGTACTTC.

The V call is TRBV15, the J call TRBJ2-7; D is uncertain. The CDR3 loop spans 12 amino acids. CDR1 is LNHNV and CDR2 is YYDKDF in the germline V gene (reference sequence). The V end was cut by 1 base, the J end by 6 bases, with 7 bases between. CDR3 DNA: TGTGCCACCAGCAGAGTGGTCGGCGAGCAGTACTTC. Residues: CATSRVVGEQYF.

This chain links TRBV2 with TRBJ2-5; D unresolved. CDR3 length equals 13 residues. The V end was cut by 4 bases, the J end by 4 bases, with 10 bases between. In germline, CDR1 is SNHLY, CDR2 FYNNEI. The chain's CDR3 is CASSVVLRETQYF. In DNA form, the CDR3 reads TGTGCCAGCAGTGTAGTACTAAGAGAGACCCAGTACTTC.

This clonotype appeared a single time. A much larger clone lies a single base off, so this may be a read error. The chain is built from TRBV20-1 and TRBJ2-7; D is undetermined. Germline assignment: CDR1 DFQATT and CDR2 SNEGSKA (reference sequence). With 5 bases removed from V and 6 bases from J, the gap between germline ends came to 14 bases. The CDR3 has 12 residues. CDR3 region: CSADLTASEQYF. DNA for the CDR3: TGCAGTGCTGATCTCACGGCCAGCGAGCAGTACTTC.

This rearrangement joins TRBV4-3 to TRBJ2-4; 9 nucleotides line up with TRBD2. Losses at the gene ends were 0 bases for V and 8 bases for J; bases not matched to a gene: 8. From germline, CDR1 is LGHNA and CDR2 YSLEER. The CDR3 is 16 residues long. CDR3 in amino acids: CASSQEAGGGADIQYF. CDR3 in DNA: TGCGCCAGCAGCCAAGAAGCGGGCGGGGGGGCCGACATTCAGTACTTC.